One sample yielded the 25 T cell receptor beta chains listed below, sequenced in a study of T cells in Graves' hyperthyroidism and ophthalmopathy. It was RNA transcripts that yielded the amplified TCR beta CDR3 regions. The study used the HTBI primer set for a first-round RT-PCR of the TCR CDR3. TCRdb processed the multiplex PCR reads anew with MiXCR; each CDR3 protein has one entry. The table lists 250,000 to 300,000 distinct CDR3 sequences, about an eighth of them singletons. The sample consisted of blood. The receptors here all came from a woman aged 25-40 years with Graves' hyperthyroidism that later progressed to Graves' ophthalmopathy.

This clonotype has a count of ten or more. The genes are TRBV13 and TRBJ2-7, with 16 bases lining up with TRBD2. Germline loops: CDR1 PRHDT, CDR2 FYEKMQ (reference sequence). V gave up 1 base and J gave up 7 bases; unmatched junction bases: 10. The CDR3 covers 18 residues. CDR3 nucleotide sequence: TGTGCCAGCAGCTTAGCCAACGAGGGACTAGCGGGAGGGCGTGAGCAGTACTTC. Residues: CASSLANEGLAGGREQYF.

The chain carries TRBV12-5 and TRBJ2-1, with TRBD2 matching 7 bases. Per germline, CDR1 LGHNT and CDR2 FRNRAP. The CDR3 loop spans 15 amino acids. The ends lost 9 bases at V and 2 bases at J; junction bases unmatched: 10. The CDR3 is CARLLRRGAYNEQFF. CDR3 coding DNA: TGTGCTAGGTTACTACGACGGGGGGCCTACAATGAGCAGTTCTTC.

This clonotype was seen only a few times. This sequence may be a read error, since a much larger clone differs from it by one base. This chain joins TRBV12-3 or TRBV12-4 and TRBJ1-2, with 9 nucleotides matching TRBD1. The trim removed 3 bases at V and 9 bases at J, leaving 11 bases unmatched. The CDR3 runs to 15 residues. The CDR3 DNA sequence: TGTGCCAGCAGTTTCACGACAGGGGGGGTGGAGAGCTACACCTTC. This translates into CASSFTTGGVESYTF.

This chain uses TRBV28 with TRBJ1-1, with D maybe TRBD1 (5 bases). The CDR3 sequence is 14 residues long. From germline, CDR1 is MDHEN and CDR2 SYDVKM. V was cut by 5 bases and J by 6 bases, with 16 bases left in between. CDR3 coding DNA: TGTGCCAGCAGTCTCTACAGGACCAGCTCTGAAGCTTTCTTT. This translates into CASSLYRTSSEAFF.

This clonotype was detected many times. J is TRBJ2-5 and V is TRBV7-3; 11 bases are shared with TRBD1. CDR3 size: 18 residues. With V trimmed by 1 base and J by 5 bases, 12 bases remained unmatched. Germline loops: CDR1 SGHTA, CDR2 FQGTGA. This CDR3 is CASSLRGVRTGGGETQYF. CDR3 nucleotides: TGTGCCAGCAGCTTAAGGGGGGTGAGGACAGGGGGCGGTGAGACCCAGTACTTC.

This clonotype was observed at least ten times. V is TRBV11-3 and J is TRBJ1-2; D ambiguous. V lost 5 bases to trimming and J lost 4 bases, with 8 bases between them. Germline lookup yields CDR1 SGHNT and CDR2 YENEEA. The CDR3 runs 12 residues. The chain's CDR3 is CASSLGIYGYTF. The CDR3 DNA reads TGTGCCAGCAGCCTCGGAATCTATGGCTACACCTTC.

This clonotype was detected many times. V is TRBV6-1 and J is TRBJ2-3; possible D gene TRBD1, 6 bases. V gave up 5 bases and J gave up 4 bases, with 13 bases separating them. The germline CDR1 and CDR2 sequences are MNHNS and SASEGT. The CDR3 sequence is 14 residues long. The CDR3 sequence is CASSLQQGSDTQYF. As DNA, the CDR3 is TGTGCCAGCAGTCTCCAGCAGGGGTCAGATACGCAGTATTTT.

CDR3 loop: CSASGRSDTEAFF. Written as DNA, the CDR3 is TGCAGTGCTTCTGGCAGGTCGGACACTGAAGCTTTCTTT. The chain recombines TRBV20-1 with TRBJ1-1, with D hard to call. The V and J ends lost 5 bases and 3 bases respectively, with 13 bases between them. This CDR3 is 13 amino acids long. CDR1 is DFQATT and CDR2 is SNEGSKA in the germline V gene (reference sequence).

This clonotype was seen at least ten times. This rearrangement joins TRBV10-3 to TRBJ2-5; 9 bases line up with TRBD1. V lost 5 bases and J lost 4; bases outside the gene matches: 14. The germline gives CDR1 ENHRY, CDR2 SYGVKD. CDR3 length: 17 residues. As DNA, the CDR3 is TGTGCCATCAGTAGAAGCCCCGGGACAGGGTCCGGAGAGACCCAGTACTTC. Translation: CAISRSPGTGSGETQYF.

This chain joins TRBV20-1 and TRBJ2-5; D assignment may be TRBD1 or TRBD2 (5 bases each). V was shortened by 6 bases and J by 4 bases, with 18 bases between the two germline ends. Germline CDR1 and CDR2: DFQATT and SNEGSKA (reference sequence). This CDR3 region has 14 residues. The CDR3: CSASGAGLRETQYF. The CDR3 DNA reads TGCAGTGCCTCCGGGGCAGGGTTACGAGAGACCCAGTACTTC.

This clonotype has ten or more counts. The CDR3, as DNA: TGTGCCAGCAGTTACTCGTGGGCAGGGACCGCCACTGAAGCTTTCTTT. This gives the protein CASSYSWAGTATEAFF. V usage is TRBV6-5 and J usage is TRBJ1-1; weak D call: TRBD1 (5 bases). This CDR3 region has 16 residues. Trimming pared 0 bases from V and 4 bases from J, leaving 15 bases between. Looked up from germline, CDR1 is MNHEY and CDR2 is SVGAGI.

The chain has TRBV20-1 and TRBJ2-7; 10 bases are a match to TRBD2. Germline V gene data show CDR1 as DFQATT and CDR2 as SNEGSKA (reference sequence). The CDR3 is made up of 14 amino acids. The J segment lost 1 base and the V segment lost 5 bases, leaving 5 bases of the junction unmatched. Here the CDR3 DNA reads TGCAGTGCTTCAGAACTAGCGGGGTCCTACGAGCAGTACTTC. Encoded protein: CSASELAGSYEQYF.

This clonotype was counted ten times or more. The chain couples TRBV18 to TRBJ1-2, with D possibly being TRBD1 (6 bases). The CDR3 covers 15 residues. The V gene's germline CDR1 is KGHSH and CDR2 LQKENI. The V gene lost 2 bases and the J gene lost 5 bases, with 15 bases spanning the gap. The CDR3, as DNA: TGTGCCAGCTCACCAAGGGGGACCGCGGTATATGGCTACACCTTC. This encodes CASSPRGTAVYGYTF. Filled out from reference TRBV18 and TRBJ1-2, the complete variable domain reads NAGVMQNPRHLVRRRGQEARLRCSPMKGHSHVYWYRQLPEEGLKFMVYLQKENIIDESGMPKERFSAEFPKEGPSILRIQQVVRGDSAAYFCASSPRGTAVYGYTFGSGTRLTVV.

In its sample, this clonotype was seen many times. The CDR3 region is CASSPRGPETQYF. The CDR3, as DNA: TGTGCCAGCAGCCCCAGGGGCCCAGAGACCCAGTACTTC. The rearrangement links TRBV7-9 to TRBJ2-5; a weak D match, TRBD1 (6 bases). Looked up from germline, CDR1 is SEHNR and CDR2 is FQNEAQ (reference sequence). The CDR3 contains 13 residues. Trimming shortened V by 5 bases and J by 4 bases, and 11 bases separated the two germline ends. The variable domain in full, with the rest retrieved from reference TRBV7-9 and TRBJ2-5, is DTGVSQNPRHKITKRGQNVTFRCDPISEHNRLYWYRQTLGQGPEFLTYFQNEAQLEKSRLLSDRFSAERPKGSFSTLEIQRTEQGDSAMYLCASSPRGPETQYFGPGTRLLVL.

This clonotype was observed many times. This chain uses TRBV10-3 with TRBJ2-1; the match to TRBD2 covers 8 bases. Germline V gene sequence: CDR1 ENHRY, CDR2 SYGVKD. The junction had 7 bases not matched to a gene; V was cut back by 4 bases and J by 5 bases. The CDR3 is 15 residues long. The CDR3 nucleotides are TGTGCCATCAGTGGGTCTAGCGGGCAGAACAATGAGCAGTTCTTC. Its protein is CAISGSSGQNNEQFF.

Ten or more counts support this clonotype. The CDR3 DNA sequence: TGTGCCAGCTCACCAGGGACTAGTACCTACGAGCAGTACTTC. It encodes CASSPGTSTYEQYF. This chain links TRBV18 with TRBJ2-7, with TRBD2 matching 8 bases. After removal of 2 bases from V and 2 bases from J, the junction contained 2 bases not matched to a gene. The CDR3 spans 14 residues. The germline CDR1 and CDR2 sequences are KGHSH and LQKENI.

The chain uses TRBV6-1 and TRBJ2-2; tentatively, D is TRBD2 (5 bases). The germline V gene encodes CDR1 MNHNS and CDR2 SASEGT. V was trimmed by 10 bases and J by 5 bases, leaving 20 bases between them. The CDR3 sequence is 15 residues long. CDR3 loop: CATRRRAWATGELFF. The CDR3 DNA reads TGTGCCACCCGAAGGCGGGCCTGGGCGACCGGGGAGCTGTTTTTT.

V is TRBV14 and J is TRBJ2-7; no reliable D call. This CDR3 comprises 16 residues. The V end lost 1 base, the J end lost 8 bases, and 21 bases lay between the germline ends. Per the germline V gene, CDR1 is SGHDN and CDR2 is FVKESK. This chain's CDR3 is CASSQVTGRTLRQQYV. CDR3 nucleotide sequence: TGTGCCAGCAGCCAAGTAACGGGTAGGACCCTCCGCCAGCAGTACGTC.

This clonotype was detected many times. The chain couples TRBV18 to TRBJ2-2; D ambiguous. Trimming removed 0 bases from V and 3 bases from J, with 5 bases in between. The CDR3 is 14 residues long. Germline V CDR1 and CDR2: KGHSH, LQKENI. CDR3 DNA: TGTGCCAGCTCACCACCGGCCGACACCGGGGAGCTGTTTTTT. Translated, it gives CASSPPADTGELFF.

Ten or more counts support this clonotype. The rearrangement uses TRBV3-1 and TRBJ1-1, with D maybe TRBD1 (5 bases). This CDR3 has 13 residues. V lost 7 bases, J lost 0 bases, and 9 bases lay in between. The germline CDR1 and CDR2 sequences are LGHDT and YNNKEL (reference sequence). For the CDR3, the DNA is TGTGCCAGCAAAGGGACGATGAACACTGAAGCTTTCTTT. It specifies CASKGTMNTEAFF.

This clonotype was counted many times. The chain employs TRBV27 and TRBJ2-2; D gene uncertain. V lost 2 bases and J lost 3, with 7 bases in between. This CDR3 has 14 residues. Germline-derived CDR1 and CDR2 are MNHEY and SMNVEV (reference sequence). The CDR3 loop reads CASSLNGYTGELFF. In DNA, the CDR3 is TGTGCCAGCAGTTTAAATGGTTACACCGGGGAGCTGTTTTTT.

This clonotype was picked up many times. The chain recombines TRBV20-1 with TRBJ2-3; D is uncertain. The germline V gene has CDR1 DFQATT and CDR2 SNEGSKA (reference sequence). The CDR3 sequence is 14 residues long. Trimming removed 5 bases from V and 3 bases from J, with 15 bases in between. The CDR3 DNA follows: TGCAGTGCTGCAAAGGTCTCCGTAACAGATACGCAGTATTTT. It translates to CSAAKVSVTDTQYF.

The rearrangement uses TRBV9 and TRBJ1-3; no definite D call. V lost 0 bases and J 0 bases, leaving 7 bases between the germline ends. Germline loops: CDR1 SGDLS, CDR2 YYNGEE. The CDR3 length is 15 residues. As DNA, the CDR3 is TGTGCCAGCAGCGTAGGGTCTGGCTCTGGAAACACCATATATTTT. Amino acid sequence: CASSVGSGSGNTIYF.

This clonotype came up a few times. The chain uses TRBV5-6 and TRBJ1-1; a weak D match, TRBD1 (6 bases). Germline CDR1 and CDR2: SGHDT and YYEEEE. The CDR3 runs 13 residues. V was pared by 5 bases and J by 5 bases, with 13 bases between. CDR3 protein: CASRHYGQTEAFF. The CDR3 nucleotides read TGTGCCAGCAGACACTACGGACAGACTGAAGCTTTCTTT.

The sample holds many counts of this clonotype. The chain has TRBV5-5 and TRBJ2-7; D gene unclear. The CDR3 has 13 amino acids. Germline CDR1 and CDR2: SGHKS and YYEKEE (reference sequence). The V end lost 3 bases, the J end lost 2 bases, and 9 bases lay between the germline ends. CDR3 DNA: TGTGCCAGCAGCTCGGACGTCGCCTACGAGCAGTACTTC. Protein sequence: CASSSDVAYEQYF.